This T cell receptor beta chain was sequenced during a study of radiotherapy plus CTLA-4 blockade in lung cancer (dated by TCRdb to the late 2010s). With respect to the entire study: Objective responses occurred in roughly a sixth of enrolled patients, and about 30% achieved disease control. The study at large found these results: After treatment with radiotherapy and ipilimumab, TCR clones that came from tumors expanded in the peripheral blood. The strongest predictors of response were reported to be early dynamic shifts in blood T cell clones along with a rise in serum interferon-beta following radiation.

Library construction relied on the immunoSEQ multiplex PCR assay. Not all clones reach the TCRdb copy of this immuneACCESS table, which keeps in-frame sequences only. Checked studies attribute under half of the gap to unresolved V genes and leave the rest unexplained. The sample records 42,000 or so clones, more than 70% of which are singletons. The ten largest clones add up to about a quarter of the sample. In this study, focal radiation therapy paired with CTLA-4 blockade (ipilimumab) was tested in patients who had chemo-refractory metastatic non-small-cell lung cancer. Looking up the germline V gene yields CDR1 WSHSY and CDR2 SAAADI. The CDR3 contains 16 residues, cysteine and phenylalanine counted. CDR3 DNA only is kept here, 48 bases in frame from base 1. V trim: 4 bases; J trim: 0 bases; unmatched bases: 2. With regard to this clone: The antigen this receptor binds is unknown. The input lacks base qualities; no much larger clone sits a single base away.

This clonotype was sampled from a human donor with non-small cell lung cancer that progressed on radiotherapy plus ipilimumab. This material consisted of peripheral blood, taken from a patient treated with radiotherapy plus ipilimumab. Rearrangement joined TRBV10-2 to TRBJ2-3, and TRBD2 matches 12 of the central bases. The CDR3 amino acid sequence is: CASSGLAGGSTDTQYF. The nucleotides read TGCGCCAGCAGTGGGCTAGCGGGGGGGAGCACAGATACGCAGTATTTT.